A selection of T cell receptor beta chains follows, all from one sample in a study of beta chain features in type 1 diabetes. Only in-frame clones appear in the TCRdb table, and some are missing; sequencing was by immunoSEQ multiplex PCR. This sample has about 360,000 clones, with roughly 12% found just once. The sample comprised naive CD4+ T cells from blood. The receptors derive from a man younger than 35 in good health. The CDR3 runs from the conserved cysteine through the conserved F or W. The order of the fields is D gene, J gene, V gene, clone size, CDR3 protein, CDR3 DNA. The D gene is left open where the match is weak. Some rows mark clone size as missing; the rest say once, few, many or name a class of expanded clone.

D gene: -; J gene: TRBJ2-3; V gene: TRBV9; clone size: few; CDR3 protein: CASSVGADTSDTQYF; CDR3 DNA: TGTGCCAGCAGCGTAGGGGCGGACACTTCAGATACGCAGTATTTT
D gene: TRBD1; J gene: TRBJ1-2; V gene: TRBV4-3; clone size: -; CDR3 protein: CASSQENRGGYTF; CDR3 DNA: TGCGCCAGCAGCCAAGAGAACAGGGGAGGCTACACCTTC
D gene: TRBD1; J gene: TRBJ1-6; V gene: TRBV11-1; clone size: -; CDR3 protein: CASSLSGQGNSPLHF; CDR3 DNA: TGTGCCAGCAGCTTATCGGGACAGGGGAATTCACCCCTCCACTTT
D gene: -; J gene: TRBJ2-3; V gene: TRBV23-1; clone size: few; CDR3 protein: CASSRDTGRAPQGTQYF; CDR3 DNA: TGCGCCAGCAGTCGAGATACCGGACGGGCCCCCCAGGGTACGCAGTATTTT
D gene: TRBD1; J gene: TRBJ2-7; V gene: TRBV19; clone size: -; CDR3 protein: CASSAGTASYEQYF; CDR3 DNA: TGTGCCAGTAGTGCCGGGACAGCTTCCTACGAGCAGTACTTC
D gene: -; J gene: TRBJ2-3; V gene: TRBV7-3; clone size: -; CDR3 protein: CASSLRPRADTQYF; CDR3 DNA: TGTGCCAGCAGCTTGAGGCCGCGTGCAGATACGCAGTATTTT
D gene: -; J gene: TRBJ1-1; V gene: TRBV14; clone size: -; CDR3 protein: CASSQGGWYSTEAFF; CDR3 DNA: TGTGCCAGCAGCCAAGGAGGGTGGTATAGCACTGAAGCTTTCTTT
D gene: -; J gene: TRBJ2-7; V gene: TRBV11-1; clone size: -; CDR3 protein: CASSLAEYEQYF; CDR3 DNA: TGTGCCAGCAGCTTAGCGGAGTACGAGCAGTACTTC
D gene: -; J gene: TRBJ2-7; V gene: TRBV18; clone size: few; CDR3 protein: CASSPGTLWEQYF; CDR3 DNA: TGTGCCAGCTCACCAGGAACACTATGGGAGCAGTACTTC
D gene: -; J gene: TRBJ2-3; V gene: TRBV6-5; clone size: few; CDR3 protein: CASRLTGARPDTQYF; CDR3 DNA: TGTGCCAGCCGCCTAACTGGAGCCCGTCCGGATACGCAGTATTTT
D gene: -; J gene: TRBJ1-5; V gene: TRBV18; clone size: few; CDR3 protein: CASSHSRNQPQHF; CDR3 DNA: TGTGCCAGCTCGCACTCACGAAATCAGCCCCAGCATTTT
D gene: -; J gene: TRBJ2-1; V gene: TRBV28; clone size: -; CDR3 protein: CASKSRLSNNEQFF; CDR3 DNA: TGTGCCAGCAAGAGCAGACTCTCGAACAATGAGCAGTTCTTC
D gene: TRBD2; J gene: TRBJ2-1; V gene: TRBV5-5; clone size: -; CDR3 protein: CASSLALREDNEQFF; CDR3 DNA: TGTGCCAGCAGCTTGGCGTTGCGGGAGGACAATGAGCAGTTCTTC
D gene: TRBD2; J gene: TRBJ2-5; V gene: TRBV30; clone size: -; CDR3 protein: CAWSVRGRAAGETQYF; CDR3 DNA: TGTGCCTGGAGTGTGCGCGGGAGGGCGGCGGGAGAGACCCAGTACTTC
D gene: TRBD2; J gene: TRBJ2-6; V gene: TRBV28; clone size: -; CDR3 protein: CAGSGGSRSGANVLTF; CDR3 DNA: TGTGCCGGGAGCGGGGGCTCTCGCTCTGGGGCCAACGTCCTGACTTTC
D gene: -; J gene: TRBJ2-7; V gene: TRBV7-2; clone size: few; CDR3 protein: CASSLDRFSYEQYF; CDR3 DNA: TGTGCCAGCAGCTTAGACAGATTCTCCTACGAGCAGTACTTC
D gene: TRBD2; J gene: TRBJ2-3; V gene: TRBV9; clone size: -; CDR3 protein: CASSVGTSGYRSDTQYF; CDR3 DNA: TGTGCCAGCAGCGTTGGGACTAGCGGGTATCGTTCAGATACGCAGTATTTT
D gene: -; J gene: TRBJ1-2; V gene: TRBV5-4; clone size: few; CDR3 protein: CASSLARGTLYGYTF; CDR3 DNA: TGTGCCAGCAGCTTGGCCAGGGGTACCCTCTATGGCTACACCTTC
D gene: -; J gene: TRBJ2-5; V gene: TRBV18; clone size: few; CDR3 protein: CASSPSSPPETQYF; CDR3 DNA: TGTGCCAGCTCACCATCGAGCCCCCCAGAGACCCAGTACTTC
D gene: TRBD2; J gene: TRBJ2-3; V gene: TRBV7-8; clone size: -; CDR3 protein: CASSLAQLAGVPDTQYF; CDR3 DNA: TGTGCCAGCAGCTTAGCGCAACTAGCGGGGGTTCCAGATACGCAGTATTTT
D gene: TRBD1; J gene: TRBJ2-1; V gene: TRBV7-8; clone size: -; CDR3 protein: CASSLGTGGWNEQFF; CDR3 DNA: TGTGCCAGCAGCTTAGGGACAGGGGGGTGGAATGAGCAGTTCTTC
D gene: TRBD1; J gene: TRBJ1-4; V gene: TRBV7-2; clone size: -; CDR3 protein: CASSLDRGNEKLFF; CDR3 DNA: TGTGCCAGCAGCTTGGACAGGGGGAACGAAAAACTGTTTTTT
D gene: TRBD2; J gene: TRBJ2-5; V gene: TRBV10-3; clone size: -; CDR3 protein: CAISGGGRAEETQYF; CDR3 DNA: TGTGCCATCAGTGGGGGCGGGAGGGCCGAAGAGACCCAGTACTTC
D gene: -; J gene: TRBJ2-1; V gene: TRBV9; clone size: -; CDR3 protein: CASSARGSYNEQFF; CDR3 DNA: TGTGCCAGCAGCGCGAGGGGGTCGTACAATGAGCAGTTCTTC